Listed below are T cell receptor beta chains from one sample, sequenced in a study of T cells in Graves' hyperthyroidism and ophthalmopathy. TCRdb passed the multiplex PCR reads through MiXCR, listing each CDR3 protein once. The sample lists around 500,000 distinct CDR3 sequences, around 15% occurring once. Sequencing was carried out using blood. The source of these receptors is a woman in her late teens or twenties with Graves' hyperthyroidism. Each CDR3 is given with its conserved first and last residue. A D gene is named only where the DNA matches it firmly. Clone size appears in some rows only: once, few, many, or a class for an expanded clone.

V	J	size	D	DNA	CDR3
TRBV12-3/TRBV12-4	TRBJ2-2	many	TRBD1	TGTGCCAGCACCTCCCGCGGTCAGGGGGTCACCGGGGAGCTGTTTTTT	CASTSRGQGVTGELFF
TRBV19	TRBJ2-1	.	TRBD2	TGTGCCAGTATTGGGCTAGCGGGAGGTGAGCAGTTCTTC	CASIGLAGGEQFF
TRBV12-3/TRBV12-4	TRBJ1-3	many	.	TGTGCCAGCAGCTACAAGACGGGATTTTCTGGAAACACCATATATTTT	CASSYKTGFSGNTIYF
TRBV10-3	TRBJ2-6	few	.	TGTGCCACACAGTTCTCTGGGGCCAACGTCCTGACTTTC	CATQFSGANVLTF
TRBV20-1	TRBJ2-1	many	.	TGCAGTGCTAGTGCAAAGTGGAATGAGCAGTTCTTC	CSASAKWNEQFF
TRBV5-1	TRBJ1-1	many	.	TGCGCCAGCAGCTTGACAGGGTCGAGGACTGAAGCTTTCTTT	CASSLTGSRTEAFF
TRBV12-5	TRBJ1-2	many	.	TGTGCTAGTGGTTTGGTATATGGGGCGGGTATTAACTATGGCTACACCTTC	CASGLVYGAGINYGYTF
TRBV10-2	TRBJ2-1	many	TRBD2	TGCGCCAGCACCAGCGGGAACCCTTCCTACAATGAGCAGTTCTTC	CASTSGNPSYNEQFF
TRBV11-2	TRBJ2-2	many	.	TGTGCCAGCAGCTACGCTTTGATGGGCCGCACCACCGGGGAGCTGTTTTTT	CASSYALMGRTTGELFF
TRBV11-3	TRBJ2-2	.	.	TGTGCCAGCAGCTTAGGGGGGTCCCGGGCCGGGGAGCTGTTTTTT	CASSLGGSRAGELFF
TRBV20-1	TRBJ2-7	many	TRBD2	TGCAGTGCTAGACCCATGGTTCCGGGACTAGCGGGAGGGCCCAGGGACGAGCAGTACTTC	CSARPMVPGLAGGPRDEQYF
TRBV7-9	TRBJ1-2	many	.	TGTGCCAGCAGCTTAGAAGGTGGCTACACCTTC	CASSLEGGYTF
TRBV6-1	TRBJ2-7	few	.	TGTGCCACCGCGGACTCTCCCCACGAGCAGTACTTC	CATADSPHEQYF
TRBV10-3	TRBJ1-2	many	.	TGTGCCATCAGTGAGCGCGTTAACTATGGCTACACCTTC	CAISERVNYGYTF
TRBV9	TRBJ2-3	.	TRBD1	TGTGCCAGCAGCGTTCAGACAGGGGTCGGCACAGATACGCAGTATTTT	CASSVQTGVGTDTQYF
TRBV3-1	TRBJ2-5	many	TRBD1	TGTGCCAGCAGCCAAAACAGGGGAGAGACCCAGTACTTC	CASSQNRGETQYF
TRBV9	TRBJ2-1	.	TRBD1	TGTGCCAGCAGCCCCCTCATGGCAGGGGGCTCCTACAATGAGCAGTTCTTC	CASSPLMAGGSYNEQFF
TRBV5-1	TRBJ1-1	many	TRBD1	TGTGCCAGCAGTTTAGCAGGGGGCGGTACTGAAGCTTTCTTT	CASSLAGGGTEAFF
TRBV5-8	TRBJ2-7	.	TRBD2	TGTGCCAGCAGCTGGCTTTCTGGGCGGGAGCTGTCCTACAATGAGCAGTACTTC	CASSWLSGRELSYNEQYF
TRBV28	TRBJ2-1	.	TRBD2	TGTGCCAGCAGTGGGACTAGCGGGAGCAAATTTTACAATGAGCAGTTCTTC	CASSGTSGSKFYNEQFF
TRBV13	TRBJ2-1	.	TRBD2	TGTGCCAGCAGCTACCGGACTAGCGGGAGTCATGAGCAGTTCTTC	CASSYRTSGSHEQFF
TRBV20-1	TRBJ2-3	.	.	TGCAGTGGGCTGGCTAGCACAGATACGCAGTATTTT	CSGLASTDTQYF
TRBV12-5	TRBJ2-1	.	.	TGTGCTAGTGGTTTGGTAGTATACAATGAGCAGTTCTTC	CASGLVVYNEQFF
TRBV12-3/TRBV12-4	TRBJ2-3	once	TRBD2	TGTGCCAGCAGTTTGTGGTCTAGCGGGAGTGCAGATACGCAGTATTTT	CASSLWSSGSADTQYF
TRBV10-1	TRBJ2-2	many	TRBD2	TGCGCCAGCAGCGGGGGGTACACCGGGGAGCTGTTTTTT	CASSGGYTGELFF
TRBV27	TRBJ2-7	many	TRBD1	TGTGCCAGCAGTAGGGCAGGGGGCTACGAGCAGTACTTC	CASSRAGGYEQYF
TRBV19	TRBJ2-1	.	.	TGTGCCAGTAGTATAGTGGGCTCCTACAATGAGCAGTTCTTC	CASSIVGSYNEQFF
TRBV6-2/TRBV6-3	TRBJ2-5	many	TRBD2	TGTGCCAGCACCTACGGACTAGCGATCCAAGAGACCCAGTACTTC	CASTYGLAIQETQYF
TRBV2	TRBJ1-1	many	.	TGTGCCAGCAGTGAATCTGGGAGGACTGAAGCTTTCTTT	CASSESGRTEAFF
TRBV6-1	TRBJ1-4	.	TRBD1	TGTGCCAGCAGGAGGGACAGTTCAACTAATGAAAAACTGTTTTTT	CASRRDSSTNEKLFF
TRBV4-1	TRBJ1-5	few	.	TGCGCCAGCAGCCCCTTGTGGGGGGCGGATCAGCCCCAGCATTTT	CASSPLWGADQPQHF
TRBV4-1	TRBJ1-1	.	.	TGCGCCAGCAGAGCCCTCCAATTGAACACTGAAGCTTTCTTT	CASRALQLNTEAFF
TRBV12-3/TRBV12-4	TRBJ1-4	many	TRBD1	TGTGCCAGCAGTTCCGGGACAGGGGGTAAAAAACTGTTTTTT	CASSSGTGGKKLFF
TRBV9	TRBJ2-1	many	TRBD2	TGTGCCAGCAGCGGGGGTGGAGGCGGGAGGGTTTACAATGAGCAGTTCTTC	CASSGGGGGRVYNEQFF
TRBV19	TRBJ2-1	.	TRBD2	TGTGCCAGTAGCCTTTGGAGCGGGATACATGAGCAGTTCTTC	CASSLWSGIHEQFF
TRBV4-1	TRBJ1-4	many	.	TGCGCCAGCAGCCAAGTGGCAGGTGAAAAACTGTTTTTT	CASSQVAGEKLFF
TRBV20-1	TRBJ2-5	few	TRBD2	TGCAGTGTCCTAGCGGGGCTTCAAGAGACCCAGTACTTC	CSVLAGLQETQYF
TRBV27	TRBJ1-1	few	.	TGTGCCAGCGGAATGTTGGACACTGAAGCTTTCTTT	CASGMLDTEAFF
TRBV12-3/TRBV12-4	TRBJ1-3	few	.	TGTGCCAGCAGGCCGGCCTCTGGAAACACCATATATTTT	CASRPASGNTIYF
TRBV6-5	TRBJ2-1	many	.	TGTGCCAGCAGTTACTCGACAATTAATGAGCAGTTCTTC	CASSYSTINEQFF
TRBV27	TRBJ2-7	.	TRBD2	TGTGCCAGCAGTACTAGCGGGTACCTCTCCTACGAGCAGTACTTC	CASSTSGYLSYEQYF
TRBV6-1	TRBJ2-1	few	.	TGTGCCAGCAGTGAGGTAGGGTTGGGTGAGCAGTTCTTC	CASSEVGLGEQFF
TRBV5-1	TRBJ1-1	many	.	TGCGCCAGCAGCTTGGGACACACTGAAGCTTTCTTT	CASSLGHTEAFF
TRBV2	TRBJ1-6	many	.	TGTGCCAGCAGGCCGGACTGGGAGCATTCACCCCTCCACTTT	CASRPDWEHSPLHF
TRBV7-3	TRBJ1-4	.	TRBD1	TGTGCCAGCAGCTCTTCTCACAGGGGGCTCACTAATGGAAAACTGTTTTTT	CASSSSHRGLTNGKLFF
TRBV3-1	TRBJ2-7	.	TRBD2	TGTGCCAGCAGCCAAGATTCTAGCGGGAGGAACTACGAGCAGTACTTC	CASSQDSSGRNYEQYF
TRBV7-9	TRBJ1-2	many	.	TGTGCCAGCAACGAGAGGGGGGAGTATGGCTACACCTTC	CASNERGEYGYTF
TRBV5-6	TRBJ2-7	few	TRBD1	TGTGCCAGCAGCTTGGCGGGACAGGGGGCGCTCAACGAGCAGTACTTC	CASSLAGQGALNEQYF
TRBV6-5	TRBJ1-1	.	.	TGTGCCAGCAGTTACACGGGGTCTGAAGCTTTCTTT	CASSYTGSEAFF
TRBV20-1	TRBJ1-5	few	TRBD1	TGCAGTGCTCCCTCGAGCCAGGGGGCATTCTACCAGCCCCAGCATTTT	CSAPSSQGAFYQPQHF
TRBV6-1	TRBJ1-2	many	.	TGTGCCAGCCGGAAAGTTAACTATGGCTACACCTTC	CASRKVNYGYTF
TRBV6-1	TRBJ1-2	.	TRBD1	TGTGCCAGCAGATTGGGACAGGGTACTGTCAACTATGGCTACACCTTC	CASRLGQGTVNYGYTF
TRBV5-5	TRBJ1-1	.	.	TGTGCCAGCAGCTTGGTACTGACTGCCATGAACACTGAAGCTTTCTTT	CASSLVLTAMNTEAFF
TRBV18	TRBJ2-2	.	TRBD1	TGTGCCAGCTCACCCCCGGGACAGGGGACGGCCGGGGAGCTGTTTTTT	CASSPPGQGTAGELFF
TRBV20-1	TRBJ2-7	many	.	TGCAGTGCGGGACTCTCCTACGAGCAGTACTTC	CSAGLSYEQYF
TRBV6-6	TRBJ2-3	.	.	TGTGCCAGCAGTTACGGTCTACTTAGCACAGATACGCAGTATTTT	CASSYGLLSTDTQYF
TRBV2	TRBJ1-5	many	.	TGTGCCAGCAGCCAGTCGGGTTATCAGCCCCAGCATTTT	CASSQSGYQPQHF
TRBV5-1	TRBJ2-5	few	.	TGCGCCAGCAGCTTCGGGACTGGCGAGACCCAGTACTTC	CASSFGTGETQYF
TRBV12-3/TRBV12-4	TRBJ2-3	many	TRBD1	TGTGCCAGCACCCCGGGACAGGGGACAGATACGCAGTATTTT	CASTPGQGTDTQYF